This T cell receptor beta chain was profiled in a study of OX40 agonist ivuxolimab in advanced cancers. Overall study results and limits: Dose levels from 0.1 to 3.0 mg/kg saw CD4+ and CD8+ blood T cells expand clonally by week 6. There were, on average, more expanded clones in CD8+ T cells than in CD4+.

With respect to this clone: The antigen is not known.

This table comes from immunoSEQ multiplex PCR, and its TCRdb copy is limited to in-frame clones, with some not included. This table holds about 77,000 clones, around 87% found once. V lost 5 bases and J 2 bases, leaving 3 bases between the germline ends. Germline loops: CDR1 DFQATT, CDR2 SNEGSKA (reference sequence). CDR3 length: 10 residues. The sampling schedule covered blood at baseline, cycle 4 day 1, and cycle 7 day 1. The chain joins TRBV20-1 to TRBJ2-5; D not resolved. The material sequenced was CD4+ or CD8+ T cells sorted from blood, taken in a trial of the OX40 agonist ivuxolimab. This TCR was sampled from an adult with an advanced solid tumor such as melanoma, head and neck, liver or kidney cancer. The CDR3: CSAEQETQYF. CDR3 nucleotide sequence: TGCAGTGCTGAACAAGAGACCCAGTACTTC.